Given below is one T cell receptor (beta chain) in context. Its antigen target is currently unknown. The record has no base qualities; no much larger clone is one base away. This specimen includes other DNA sequences encoding the same CDR3. These data are taken from a study of T cell responses to AZD1222 COVID-19 vaccine (dated by TCRdb to the early 2020s). Describing the broader study: AZD1222 recipients given second doses at about 4 weeks or at about 12 weeks were pooled, since spike-specific TCR depth and breadth were not found to differ between the two schedules. Trial participants were enrolled by age into 18-55, 56-69 and 70-plus year subgroups, with around 150, 28 and 57 TCR-sequenced participants respectively. TCR sequencing was performed for roughly 250 trial participants, of whom about 200 were given two doses of AZD1222 and approximately 25 were given two doses of MenACWY control vaccine.

Taken with the paper, the label for time point translates to: baseline before first vaccination. The vaccinee samples were drawn from two UK trials, COV001 and COV002, one of which was a single-blind randomized controlled phase 2/3 trial testing AZD1222 (ChAdOx1 nCoV-19) in healthy adults. For TCRbeta chain sequencing, PBMC samples were collected from trial participants at day 0 and at day 28 after the second dose. V is cut by 6 bases and J by 0 bases, and the space between the germline ends is 6 bases. CDR1 and CDR2 were assigned from the germline V gene as MNHEY and SVGAGI. From cysteine to phenylalanine, the CDR3 is 13 amino acids long. The DNA shown is the 39-base CDR3, in frame from base 1. Paper-wide results and their limitations: Spike-specific TCR breadth and depth rose significantly after two AZD1222 doses compared with day 0 and with MenACWY recipients. Participants were mostly white British and included more females than males, and it was suggested by the authors that clonal diversity may have been underestimated. In the small 56-69-year group, the increase in depth fell short of significance, most likely because of low power. Because no day 14 peak-response samples were available, repertoires were characterized only after the peak T cell response. The vaccine-associated CD4 TCRs covered the entire spike protein, and the dominant responses fell in regions 160-218 and 743-854. Conclusions about previously exposed vaccinees are limited because only a handful of AZD1222 recipients were SARS-CoV-2 seropositive at baseline. Reportedly, almost half of the unique spike-specific TCRs recognized epitopes lying outside the regions that are mutated in the B.1.351 and B.1.1.7 variants.

The CDR3 regions of human TCRbeta chains were subjected to immunosequencing. The original methods were these. TCRs in the repertoires were matched against a reference library of SARS-CoV-2-specific TCRs that had been generated with the MIRA antigen-specificity platform. Breadth was defined as the fraction of unique TCRs that were SARS-CoV-2-associated. Depth was defined as the fraction of total T cells that were SARS-CoV-2-associated. Using the MIRA data, each spike-specific TCR was assigned both to the spike region to which the TCR was reactive and to a CD4 or CD8 class. Log10-transformed breadth and depth values were compared by one-way ANOVA with Sidak's multiple comparisons tests. In its TCRdb copy, this immuneACCESS table keeps in-frame sequences only and misses some clones. Where compared with another copy, unresolved V genes explain less than half of these, and the others have no known cause. The DNA gave D and trimming, while V, J and clone size come from that table. This sample gives some 200,000 clones in total; roughly 88% of them show up just once. The ten largest account for 0.99% of the sample.

This clonotype was obtained from an adult in good health. The sample here was peripheral blood, taken on day 0 of AZD1222 vaccination. The V gene is TRBV6-5 and the J gene is TRBJ2-4; no D gene can be assigned with confidence. The DNA reads as follows: TGTGCCAGCAGAGGGCTAGCCAAAAACATTCAGTACTTC. Translated, it reads CASRGLAKNIQYF.